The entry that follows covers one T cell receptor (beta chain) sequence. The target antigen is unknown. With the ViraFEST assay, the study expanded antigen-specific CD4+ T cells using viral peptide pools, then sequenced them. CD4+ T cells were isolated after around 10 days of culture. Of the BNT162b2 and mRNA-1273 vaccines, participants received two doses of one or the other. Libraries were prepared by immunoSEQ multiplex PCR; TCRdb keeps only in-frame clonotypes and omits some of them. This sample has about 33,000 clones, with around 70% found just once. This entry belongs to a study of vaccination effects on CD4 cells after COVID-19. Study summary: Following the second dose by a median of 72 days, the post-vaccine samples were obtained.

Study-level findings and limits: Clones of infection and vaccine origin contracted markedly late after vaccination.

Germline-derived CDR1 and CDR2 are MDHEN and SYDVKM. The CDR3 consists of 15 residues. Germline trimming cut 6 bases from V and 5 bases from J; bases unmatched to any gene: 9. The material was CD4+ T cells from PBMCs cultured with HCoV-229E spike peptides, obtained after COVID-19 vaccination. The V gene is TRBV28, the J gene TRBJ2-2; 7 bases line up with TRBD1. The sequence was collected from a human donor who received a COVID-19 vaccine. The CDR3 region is CASRGARDRTGELFF. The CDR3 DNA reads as TGTGCCAGCAGAGGAGCCCGGGACAGAACCGGGGAGCTGTTTTTT. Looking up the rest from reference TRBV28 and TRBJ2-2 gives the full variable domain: DVKVTQSSRYLVKRTGEKVFLECVQDMDHENMFWYRQDPGLGLRLIYFSYDVKMKEKGDIPEGYSVSREKKERFSLILESASTNQTSMYLCASRGARDRTGELFFGEGSRLTVL.